Included here is one TCR beta chain sequence, with context. Its antigen is currently not known. It has no much larger one-base neighbor in the sample; base qualities were not kept. CD8 naive samples were obtained by positive selection for CCR7 among CD45RO-negative cells, yielding a CD45RA+CCR7+ population from which TemRA cells were excluded. The donors were healthy, HIV-negative adults with no recently reported acute infections or vaccinations. Every donor was a Caucasian adult living in Nashville, Tennessee, USA. After blood collection by leukapheresis, PBMCs were isolated using Ficoll-Histopaque density gradient centrifugation and then cryopreserved in the vapor phase of liquid nitrogen. Analytical flow cytometry was used to check the purity and quantity of each magnetically sorted T cell population. From each sorted fraction, genomic DNA was isolated and quantified by UV absorbance on a Nanodrop 2000c.

Taken from the germline V gene, the CDR1 and CDR2 loops are SGDLS and YYNGEE. From the cysteine through the phenylalanine, the CDR3 covers 10 amino acids. The retained sequence is limited to the CDR3, 30 bases, with the frame set at the first base. V is cut by 6 bases and J by 8 bases, and the space between the germline ends is 8 bases. The data were taken from a study of shared clonotypes between healthy human individuals (dated by TCRdb to about 2020). Regarding the research as a whole: Three men and a couple of women, aged 18 to 49 years, made up the cohort. For each donor, CD4 naive and CD4 memory were each given three plates, CD8 naive was given two plates, and CD8 memory was given one plate. Libraries were prepared and TCR repertoires were sequenced by different laboratories using diverse techniques, in order to increase sequencing depth and limit assay-specific biases. Each donor's leukapheresis produced roughly between roughly 0.9 and 9 billion PBMCs. To estimate repertoire size and how much clonotype sharing occurs between individuals, the study deeply sequenced the blood TCR repertoires of several healthy adults.

The investigation overall reported the following: Incomplete sequencing was indicated by rarefaction of sorted-subset datasets, despite the large sequencing depth. Sampling was restricted to blood, and TCR repertoires in tissue are likely to differ from TCR repertoires in blood. Naive subsets generally had larger estimated clonotype richness than memory subsets. Based on pairwise subsampling, the degree of clonotype sharing among donors was expected to be affected by sequencing depth. The small number of donors limited the genetic and exposure-history diversity represented. When a few donors were compared, the shared fraction of clonotypes was about 5% for naive CD4, about 4% for naive CD8, roughly 2.3% for memory CD4, and less than 0.5% for memory CD8. Compared with non-shared clonotypes, clonotypes shared by all four sorted-subset donors had higher generation probabilities.

TCR CDR3 regions were amplified from genomic DNA by multiplex PCR using the deep immunoSEQ assay. Extracted genomic DNA from each cell subset was distributed evenly across all wells of several immunoSEQ 96-well plates, and each plate was treated as a replicate. For sorted subsets, about 210 ng of genomic DNA, equivalent to some 30,000 T cell genomes, went into each replicate PCR. Purified libraries were measured with a Qubit 3.0 fluorometer, size-checked on a Bioanalyzer 2100, and measured again with the KAPA Library Quantification kit. Each immunoSEQ 96-well plate was sequenced on its own single-read 150-cycle Illumina NextSeq 550 flow cell. In the paper's pipeline: Because the immunoSEQ output included only junctional sequences and no quality scores, the filtering could not be the same as the filtering used for full-length reads. Sequences were annotated with PyIR, a Python wrapper for IgBLAST v1.9, using IMGT germline references to assign V/J genes and CDR3. Any read was removed if the V/J assignment was weak (E-value above 1e-6), the CDR3 was missing, or the read contained stop codons, out-of-frame junctions, or ambiguous translated residues. V3J clonotypes were defined as sequences sharing an identical inferred V gene, J gene, and CDR3 amino acid sequence. The percentage overlap between two repertoires was calculated by dividing the number of shared unique clonotypes by the size of the smaller repertoire. Three approaches were used to assess repertoire richness: RTK rarefaction, the Chao1 estimator, and Recon v2.1 estimates of unobserved clonotypes. Generation probabilities were computed with OLGA for all TCRbeta clonotypes obtained by the gDNA method from several donors. In its TCRdb copy, this immuneACCESS table keeps in-frame sequences only and misses some clones. Where compared with another copy, unresolved V genes explain less than half of these, and the others have no known cause. V and J calls and clone size come straight from that table; D and trimming were deduced from the DNA. The sample yields a few hundred thousand clones; just under 97% were counted once. The ten largest clones represent around 0.097% of the sample.

The chain couples TRBV9 to TRBJ1-2; the D gene is perhaps TRBD1, from 5 matching bases. The sequenced sample was naive CD8+ T cells sorted from blood. The intended sense of this specimen's cell subset or site label: CD45RA+CCR7+. This TCR derives from a woman in her 30s in good health. The nucleotide sequence is TGTGCCAGCATGGGGCTAGGCTACACCTTC. Its amino acids are CASMGLGYTF.